The 2 T cell receptor beta chains listed next were all sequenced from one sample in a study of blood T cell repertoires in COVID-19. Generated by immunoSEQ multiplex PCR, the TCRdb table keeps only in-frame clones and is missing some. This sample has some 200,000 clones, with approximately 80% found just once. Sequenced material: peripheral blood. The receptors derive from a woman aged 70-85 years with COVID-19, enrolled during active disease.

The chain is built from TRBV24-1 and TRBJ2-1; 9 positions match TRBD1. This CDR3 region has 15 residues. The germline gives CDR1 KGHDR, CDR2 SFDVKD. V shed 7 bases, J shed 0 bases, and the junction held 3 bases outside the gene matches. In DNA form, the CDR3 reads TGTGCCACCAGCAGGACAGGGGTCTCCTACAATGAGCAGTTCTTC. It yields the protein CATSRTGVSYNEQFF.

The V and J genes are TRBV23-1 and TRBJ1-3, with unresolved D. TRBV23-1 is treated as an ORF (open reading frame) with a function not yet certain. The V end lost 6 bases, the J end lost 2 bases, and 5 bases lay between the germline ends. The CDR3 length is 12 residues. The CDR3 DNA reads as TGCGCCAGCAGCCCCACTGGAAACACCATATATTTT. Its protein product is CASSPTGNTIYF.